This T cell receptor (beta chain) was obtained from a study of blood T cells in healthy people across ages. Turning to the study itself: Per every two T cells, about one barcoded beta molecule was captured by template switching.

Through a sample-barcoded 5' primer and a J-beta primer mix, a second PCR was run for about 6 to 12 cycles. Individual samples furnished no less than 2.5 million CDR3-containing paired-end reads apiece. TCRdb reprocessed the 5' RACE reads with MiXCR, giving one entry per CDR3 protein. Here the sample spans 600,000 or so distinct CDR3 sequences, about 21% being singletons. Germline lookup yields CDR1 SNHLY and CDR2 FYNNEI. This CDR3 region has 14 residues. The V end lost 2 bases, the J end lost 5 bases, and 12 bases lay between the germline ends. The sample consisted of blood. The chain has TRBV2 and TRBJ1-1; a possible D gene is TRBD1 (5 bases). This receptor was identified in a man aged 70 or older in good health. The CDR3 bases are TGTGCCAGCAGTGAAAGGGGCGCGGGGACTGAAGCTTTCTTT. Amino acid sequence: CASSERGAGTEAFF.